One sample yielded the 22 T cell receptor beta chains listed below, sequenced in a study of shared clonotypes between healthy human individuals. Sequencing was performed with immunoSEQ multiplex PCR; in TCRdb, only in-frame clones are kept and a portion is missing. Of a few million clones listed, just over 90% are singletons. The material sequenced was naive CD4+ T cells from PBMCs. This sample's subset: CD45RA+ positively selected. These receptors were taken from a man aged 18 to 29 in good health. Some clones in this sample may be carry-over from other donors' samples.

This chain's CDR3 is CASSYSSRGRRYEQYF. The CDR3 DNA follows: TGTGCCAGCAGTTACTCTTCACGCGGGAGAAGGTACGAGCAGTACTTC. This sequence joins TRBV6-5 and TRBJ2-7; TRBD2 matches 7 bases. V lost 0 bases and J lost 4; bases outside the gene matches: 9. This CDR3 spans 16 amino acids. Germline-derived CDR1 and CDR2 are MNHEY and SVGAGI.

The chain has TRBV29-1 and TRBJ2-1; D is ambiguous. The CDR3 has 14 amino acids. Germline-derived CDR1 and CDR2 are SQVTM and ANQGSEA. The V gene lost 7 bases and the J gene lost 0 bases, with 13 bases spanning the gap. The CDR3 sequence: CSGRTRSSYNEQFF. Written as DNA, the CDR3 is TGCAGCGGCCGGACCAGAAGCTCCTACAATGAGCAGTTCTTC.

The genes are TRBV21-1 and TRBJ2-7; TRBD2, as called in the table, went unchecked against the DNA. TRBV21-1 is annotated as a pseudogene. This CDR3 spans 16 amino acids. This CDR3 is CASSALTSGRDYEQYF. As DNA, the CDR3 is TGTGCCAGCAGCGCCCTGACTAGCGGGAGAGATTACGAGCAGTACTTC.

The V gene is TRBV30, the J gene TRBJ2-2, with D unresolved. V lost 0 bases and J 1 base, leaving 6 bases between the germline ends. The CDR3 has 14 residues. CDR1 GTSNPN and CDR2 SVGIG come from the germline V gene (reference sequence). CDR3 protein: CAWSVRWNTGELFF. The DNA for the CDR3 is TGTGCCTGGAGTGTCCGCTGGAACACCGGGGAGCTGTTTTTT.

The J gene is TRBJ2-1, the V gene TRBV6-5, with TRBD1 as a possible D gene (7 bases). Germline loops: CDR1 MNHEY, CDR2 SVGAGI. This CDR3 is 13 amino acids long. Deletions cut 7 bases from V and 2 bases from J, with 9 bases between. The CDR3 loop reads CASTRGAYNEQFF. The CDR3, as DNA: TGTGCCAGCACCAGGGGGGCCTACAATGAGCAGTTCTTC.

V is TRBV11-2 and J is TRBJ1-4, with D unresolved. CDR1 and CDR2 (germline): SGHAT, FQNNGV. The CDR3 runs to 15 residues. V lost 5 bases and J lost 8, with 18 bases in between. The CDR3 DNA reads TGTGCCAGCAGCCCTCAACCCCAAGGCGGGGAAAAACTGTTTTTT. Translation gives CASSPQPQGGEKLFF.

The chain links TRBV6-1 to TRBJ1-1, with TRBD1 identical over 12 bases. This CDR3 spans 16 amino acids. Germline loops: CDR1 MNHNS, CDR2 SASEGT. V trimming: 2 bases; J trimming: 4 bases; junction bases outside the gene matches: 5. The CDR3 here is CASSERDRGRGTEAFF. The CDR3 nucleotides are TGTGCCAGCAGTGAAAGGGACAGGGGGCGGGGCACTGAAGCTTTCTTT.

This clone was counted between two and nine times. The chain joins TRBV10-3 to TRBJ1-1; D not resolved. The germline V and J ends were trimmed by 3 bases and 2 bases, with 10 bases remaining between them. Germline loops: CDR1 ENHRY, CDR2 SYGVKD. This CDR3 spans 14 amino acids. CDR3 amino acids: CAISDVVPNTEAFF. Here the CDR3 DNA reads TGTGCCATCAGTGATGTTGTGCCTAACACTGAAGCTTTCTTT.

The rearrangement links TRBV18 to TRBJ2-5, with D possibly matching TRBD2 (6 bases). CDR1 is KGHSH, CDR2 LQKENI, per germline. The V gene lost 5 bases and the J gene lost 7 bases, with 14 bases spanning the gap. The CDR3 has 13 amino acids. CDR3 residues: CASSGIPRGTQYF. The DNA for the CDR3 is TGTGCCAGCTCAGGGATCCCGCGGGGGACCCAGTACTTC.

In its sample, this clone was seen once. The V gene is TRBV27, the J gene TRBJ2-1, with D hard to call. V was trimmed by 2 bases and J by 3 bases, leaving 11 bases between them. CDR3 size: 15 residues. CDR1 and CDR2 (germline): MNHEY, SMNVEV (reference sequence). The CDR3 is CASSLPPRFYNEQFF. The CDR3 region has the DNA TGTGCCAGCAGTTTACCTCCTCGGTTCTACAATGAGCAGTTCTTC.

The chain has TRBV7-9 and TRBJ2-5, with 7 bases aligning to TRBD1. There are 13 residues in the CDR3. CDR1 and CDR2 from the germline V gene are SEHNR and FQNEAQ (reference sequence). V was pared by 1 base and J by 7 bases, with 3 bases of the junction left unmatched. This chain's CDR3 is CASSLEGAGTQYF. Written as DNA, the CDR3 is TGTGCCAGCAGCTTAGAGGGGGCGGGGACCCAGTACTTC.

Turning to this clone: The same CDR3 also results from other DNA sequences found in this sample. This chain connects TRBV9 to TRBJ2-2; D uncertain. The CDR3 loop spans 14 amino acids. The germline V and J ends were trimmed by 1 base and 0 bases, with 4 bases remaining between them. Per the germline V gene, CDR1 is SGDLS and CDR2 is YYNGEE. The CDR3 spells CASSVPANTGELFF. The CDR3 DNA reads as TGTGCCAGCAGCGTACCAGCGAACACCGGGGAGCTGTTTTTT.

The V call is TRBV25-1, the J call TRBJ2-1, with 7 bases identical to TRBD2. Unmatched junction bases numbered 7, after V lost 3 bases and J lost 2 bases. The CDR3 spans 16 residues. The V gene's germline CDR1 is MGHDK and CDR2 SYGVNS. CDR3 loop: CASSDPGGGAYNEQFF. The CDR3 nucleotides are TGTGCCAGCAGTGATCCGGGGGGAGGTGCCTACAATGAGCAGTTCTTC.

The chain uses TRBV5-1 and TRBJ2-3; TRBD2 matches at 7 bases. The V segment lost 7 bases and the J segment 0 bases; nucleotides outside the gene matches: 8. Germline CDR1 SGHRS, CDR2 YFSETQ. The length of the CDR3 is 15 residues. In nucleotides, the CDR3 is TGCGCCAGCTGGGACGGGAGGACTAGCACAGATACGCAGTATTTT. Protein sequence: CASWDGRTSTDTQYF.

This clone was seen a single time. The chain links TRBV7-2 to TRBJ2-5; no clear D gene. Trimming took off 0 bases at V and 2 bases at J, with 10 bases between the two ends. This CDR3 region has 15 residues. The germline V gene has CDR1 SGHTA and CDR2 FQGNSA. The chain's CDR3 is CASSLATGRQETQYF. The CDR3 coding sequence is TGTGCCAGCAGCTTAGCGACGGGCAGGCAAGAGACCCAGTACTTC.

V gene TRBV6-1 combines with J gene TRBJ1-5; tentatively, D is TRBD1 (6 bases). This CDR3 comprises 15 residues. Per germline, CDR1 MNHNS and CDR2 SASEGT. V was trimmed by 8 bases and J by 3 bases, leaving 17 bases between them. The CDR3 coding sequence is TGTGCCAGCCAGACAGGAAAAACTTTCAATCAGCCCCAGCATTTT. Amino acids: CASQTGKTFNQPQHF.

This clone has only a few counts. This specimen includes other DNA sequences encoding the same CDR3. The rearrangement uses TRBV18 and TRBJ2-5; D is unclear. Germline V lookup: CDR1 KGHSH, CDR2 LQKENI. V shed 6 bases and J shed 0 bases, with 2 bases lying between them. The CDR3 extends over 11 amino acids. This chain's CDR3 is CASSYQETQYF. The CDR3, as DNA: TGTGCCAGCTCGTACCAAGAGACCCAGTACTTC.

The count of this clone is one. The chain recombines TRBV29-1 with TRBJ2-3; TRBD1 agrees at 11 bases. Trimming at V came to 5 bases and at J to 5 bases, leaving 6 bases not matched to a gene. There are 14 residues in the CDR3. CDR1 is SQVTM and CDR2 is ANQGSEA in the germline V gene. The CDR3 nucleotides are TGCAGCGTTCGGGGAGGGACAGGGGGAGATACGCAGTATTTT. Amino acids: CSVRGGTGGDTQYF.

Note on this clone: The sample holds other DNA sequences that translate to the same CDR3. The chain couples TRBV9 to TRBJ1-5; D remains ambiguous. The germline V gene encodes CDR1 SGDLS and CDR2 YYNGEE. The V end lost 0 bases, the J end lost 0 bases, and 7 bases lay between the germline ends. This CDR3 region has 15 residues. CDR3 protein: CASSVGPNSNQPQHF. DNA for the CDR3: TGTGCCAGCAGCGTAGGGCCCAATAGCAATCAGCCCCAGCATTTT. The full variable domain, its missing parts supplied by reference TRBV9 and TRBJ1-5, is DSGVTQTPKHLITATGQRVTLRCSPRSGDLSVYWYQQSLDQGLQFLIQYYNGEERAKGNILERFSAQQFPDLHSELNLSSLELGDSALYFCASSVGPNSNQPQHFGDGTRLSIL.

This chain joins TRBV7-9 and TRBJ1-4, with a tentative D call TRBD1 (6 bases). The V end was cut by 5 bases, the J end by 6 bases, with 13 bases between. Germline values: CDR1 SEHNR, CDR2 FQNEAQ (reference sequence). This CDR3 has 14 amino acids. The CDR3 nucleotides read TGTGCCAGCAGCGAACAGGGTGGGGATGAAAAACTGTTTTTT. Translating it yields CASSEQGGDEKLFF.

This chain links TRBV29-1 with TRBJ1-2; the match to TRBD1 covers 9 bases. V was clipped by 7 bases and J by 4 bases; unmatched bases: 7. Germline assignment: CDR1 SQVTM and CDR2 ANQGSEA. This CDR3 is 13 amino acids long. In DNA form, the CDR3 reads TGCAGCGCTGGGACAGGGCCGAGCTATGGCTACACCTTC. Residues: CSAGTGPSYGYTF. Looking up the rest from reference TRBV29-1 and TRBJ1-2 gives the full variable domain: SAVISQKPSRDICQRGTSLTIQCQVDSQVTMMFWYRQQPGQSLTLIATANQGSEATYESGFVIDKFPISRPNLTFSTLTVSNMSPEDSSIYLCSAGTGPSYGYTFGSGTRLTVV.

The rearrangement links TRBV28 to TRBJ2-1, with TRBD2 identical over 12 bases. The CDR3 sequence is 17 residues long. Germline CDR1 reads MDHEN; CDR2 reads SYDVKM. The V segment lost 3 bases and the J segment 1 base; nucleotides outside the gene matches: 4. CDR3 region: CASSLTSGSASYNEQFF. CDR3 DNA sequence: TGTGCCAGCAGTTTGACTAGCGGGAGTGCTTCCTACAATGAGCAGTTCTTC.